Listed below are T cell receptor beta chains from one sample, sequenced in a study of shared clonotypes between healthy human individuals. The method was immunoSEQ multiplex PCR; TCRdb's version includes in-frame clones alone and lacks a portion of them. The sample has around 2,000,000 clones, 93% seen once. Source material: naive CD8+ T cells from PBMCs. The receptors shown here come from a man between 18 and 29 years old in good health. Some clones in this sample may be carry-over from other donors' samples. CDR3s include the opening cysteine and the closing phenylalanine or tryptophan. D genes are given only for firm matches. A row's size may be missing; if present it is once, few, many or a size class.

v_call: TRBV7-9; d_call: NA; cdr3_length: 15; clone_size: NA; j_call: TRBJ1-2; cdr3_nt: TGTGCCAGCAGTGCTCCGCTTGGGGGGCCTCACGGCTACACCTTC; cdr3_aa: CASSAPLGGPHGYTF
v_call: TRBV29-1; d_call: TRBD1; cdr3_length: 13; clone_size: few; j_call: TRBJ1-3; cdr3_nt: TGCAGTACTAAACAGGGGGCCGGGAACACCATATATTTT; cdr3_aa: CSTKQGAGNTIYF
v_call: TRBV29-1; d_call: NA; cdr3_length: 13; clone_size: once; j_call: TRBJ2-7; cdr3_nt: TGCAGCGTCAGGGGGGACAACTCCTACGAGCAGTACTTC; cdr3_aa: CSVRGDNSYEQYF
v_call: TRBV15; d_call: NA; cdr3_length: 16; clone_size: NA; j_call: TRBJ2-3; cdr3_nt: TGTGCCACCAGCAGAGGCGACAGACCTAGCACAGATACGCAGTATTTT; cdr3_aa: CATSRGDRPSTDTQYF
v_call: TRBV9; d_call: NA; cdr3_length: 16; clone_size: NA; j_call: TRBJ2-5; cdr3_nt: TGTGCCAGCAGCGTAACCCCAGGGGCGCGAGGGGAGACCCAGTACTTC; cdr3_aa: CASSVTPGARGETQYF
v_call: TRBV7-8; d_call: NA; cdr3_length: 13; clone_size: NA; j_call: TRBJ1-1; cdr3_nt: TGTGCCAGCATCCCAGAGTTGAACACTGAAGCTTTCTTT; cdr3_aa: CASIPELNTEAFF
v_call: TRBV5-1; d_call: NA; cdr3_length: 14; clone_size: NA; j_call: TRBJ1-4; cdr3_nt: TGCGCCAGCAGCACGACAGCCACTAATGAAAAACTGTTTTTT; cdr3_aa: CASSTTATNEKLFF
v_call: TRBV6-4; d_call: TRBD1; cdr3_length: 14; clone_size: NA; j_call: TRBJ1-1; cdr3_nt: TGTGCCAGCAGTCCGACAGGGAGTGCCACTGAAGCTTTCTTT; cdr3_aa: CASSPTGSATEAFF
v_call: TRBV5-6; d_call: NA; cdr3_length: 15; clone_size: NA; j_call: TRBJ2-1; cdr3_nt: TGTGCCAGCAGCTTCATGGCTAGCCGACACAATGAGCAGTTCTTC; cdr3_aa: CASSFMASRHNEQFF
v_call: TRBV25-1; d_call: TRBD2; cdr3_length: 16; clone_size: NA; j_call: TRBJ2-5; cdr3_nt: TGTGCCAGCAGTCCCTTGGGGGGACTAGCTCCAGAGACCCAGTACTTC; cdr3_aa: CASSPLGGLAPETQYF
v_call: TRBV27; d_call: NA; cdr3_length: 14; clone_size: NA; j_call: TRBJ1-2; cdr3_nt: TGTGCCAGCAGTTCTTGGACGTCCTTGTGGGGCTACACCTTC; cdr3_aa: CASSSWTSLWGYTF
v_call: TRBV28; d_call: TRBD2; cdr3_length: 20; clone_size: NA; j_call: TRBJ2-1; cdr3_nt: TGTGCCAGCAGTTTATACCCGGGGCTAGCGGGAGGAAGCTCCTACAATGAGCAGTTCTTC; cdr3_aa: CASSLYPGLAGGSSYNEQFF
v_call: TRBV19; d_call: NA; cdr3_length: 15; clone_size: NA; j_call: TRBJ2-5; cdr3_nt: TGTGCCAGTAGCCCCTGGGATTCGGGCGGCGAGACCCAGTACTTC; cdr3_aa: CASSPWDSGGETQYF
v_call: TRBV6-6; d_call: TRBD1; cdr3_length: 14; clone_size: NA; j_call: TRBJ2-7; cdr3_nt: TGTGCCAGCAGTCTCCGGGACAGCTCCTACGAGCAGTACTTC; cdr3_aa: CASSLRDSSYEQYF
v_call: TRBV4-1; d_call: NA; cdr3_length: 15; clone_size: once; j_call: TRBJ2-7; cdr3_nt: TGCGCCAGCAGCCTCCATGATTCGGGGACGTACGAGCAGTACTTC; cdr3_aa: CASSLHDSGTYEQYF
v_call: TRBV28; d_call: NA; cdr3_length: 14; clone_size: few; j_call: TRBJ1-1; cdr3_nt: TGTGCCAGCAGTTTAAGGGCTTTGAACACTGAAGCTTTCTTT; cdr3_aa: CASSLRALNTEAFF
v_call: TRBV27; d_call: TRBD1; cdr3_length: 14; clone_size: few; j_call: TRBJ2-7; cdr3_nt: TGTGCCAGCAGTCCCGGGACAGGGCCCTACGAGCAGTACTTC; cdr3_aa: CASSPGTGPYEQYF
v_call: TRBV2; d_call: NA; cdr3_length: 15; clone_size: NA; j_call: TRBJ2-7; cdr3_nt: TGTGCCAGCAGTGAATCTCCGGGACCGACCTACGAGCAGTACTTC; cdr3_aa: CASSESPGPTYEQYF
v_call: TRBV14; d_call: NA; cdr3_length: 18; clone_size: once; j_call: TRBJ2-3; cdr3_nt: TGTGCCAGCAGCCAACGAGACCGGACGCGTGAGGGAGAAGATACGCAGTATTTT; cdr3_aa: CASSQRDRTREGEDTQYF
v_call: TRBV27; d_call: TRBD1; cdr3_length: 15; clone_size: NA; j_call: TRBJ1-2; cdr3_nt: TGTGCCAGCAGTTCCCGACAGGGGACTAGGGATGGCTACACCTTC; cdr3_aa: CASSSRQGTRDGYTF
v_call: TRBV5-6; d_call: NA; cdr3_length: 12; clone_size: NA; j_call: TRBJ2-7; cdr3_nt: TGTGCCAGCAGCTTGGGTGAATACGAGCAGTACTTC; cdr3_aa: CASSLGEYEQYF
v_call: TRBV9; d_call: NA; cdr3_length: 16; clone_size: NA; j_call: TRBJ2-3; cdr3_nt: TGTGCCAGCAGCGTAGCCCCGGGGTTAGCAACAGATACGCAGTATTTT; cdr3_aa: CASSVAPGLATDTQYF
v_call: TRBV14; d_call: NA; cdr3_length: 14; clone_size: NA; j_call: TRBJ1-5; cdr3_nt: TGTGCCAGCAGCCAGGGGGGCACAAATCAGCCCCAGCATTTT; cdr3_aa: CASSQGGTNQPQHF
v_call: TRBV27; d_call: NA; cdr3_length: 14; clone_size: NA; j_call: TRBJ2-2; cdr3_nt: TGTGCCAGCAGTCTCAGATCCGGGCTCGGGGAGCTGTTTTTT; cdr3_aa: CASSLRSGLGELFF
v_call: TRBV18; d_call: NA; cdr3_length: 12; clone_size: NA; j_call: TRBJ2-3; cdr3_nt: TGTGCCAGCTCGCGAGGCACAGATACGCAGTATTTT; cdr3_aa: CASSRGTDTQYF
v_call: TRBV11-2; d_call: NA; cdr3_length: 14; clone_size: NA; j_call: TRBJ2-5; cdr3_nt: TGTGCCAGCAGCTTATGGTCGGAGCAAGAGACCCAGTACTTC; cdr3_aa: CASSLWSEQETQYF
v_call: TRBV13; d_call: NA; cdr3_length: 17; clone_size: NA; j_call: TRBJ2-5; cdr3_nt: TGTGCCAGCAGCTTAAGAATCCCCAGTTGGGACCAAGAGACCCAGTACTTC; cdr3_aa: CASSLRIPSWDQETQYF
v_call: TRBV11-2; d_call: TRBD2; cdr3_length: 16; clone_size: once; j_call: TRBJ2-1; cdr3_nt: TGTGCCAGCAGCTTAGAAGTAGCGGGGATGTTGGATGAGCAGTTCTTC; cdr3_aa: CASSLEVAGMLDEQFF
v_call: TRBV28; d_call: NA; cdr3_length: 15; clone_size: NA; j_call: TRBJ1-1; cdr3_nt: TGTGCCAGCAGTTTATACTCAAACTCAAAAACTGAAGCTTTCTTT; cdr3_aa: CASSLYSNSKTEAFF
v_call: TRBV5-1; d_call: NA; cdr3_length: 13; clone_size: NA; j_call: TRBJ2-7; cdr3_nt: TGCGCCAGCAGCTTGGCCTCGCCTTACGAGCAGTACTTC; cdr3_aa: CASSLASPYEQYF
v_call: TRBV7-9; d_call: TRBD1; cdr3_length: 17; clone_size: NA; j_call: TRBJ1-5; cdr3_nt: TGTGCCAGCAGCTTAGGGACAGGGTCCAGGGGCAATCAGCCCCAGCATTTT; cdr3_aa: CASSLGTGSRGNQPQHF
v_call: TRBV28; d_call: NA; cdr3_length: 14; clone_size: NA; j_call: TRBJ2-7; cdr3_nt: TGTGCCAGCAGTTTCTCCCCCCAGTCCTACGAGCAGTACTTC; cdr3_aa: CASSFSPQSYEQYF
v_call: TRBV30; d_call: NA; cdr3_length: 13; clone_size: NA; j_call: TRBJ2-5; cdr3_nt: TGTGCCTGGAGTGCAGGCGACCAAGAGACCCAGTACTTC; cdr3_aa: CAWSAGDQETQYF
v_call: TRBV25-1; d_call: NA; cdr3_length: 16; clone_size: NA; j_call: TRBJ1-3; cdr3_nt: TGTGCCAGCAGTTCGGGACGGACCGACTCTGGAAACACCATATATTTT; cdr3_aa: CASSSGRTDSGNTIYF
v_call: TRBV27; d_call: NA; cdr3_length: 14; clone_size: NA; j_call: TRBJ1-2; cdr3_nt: TGTGCCAGCAGTTTAATCGGTGCTAACTATGGCTACACCTTC; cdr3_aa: CASSLIGANYGYTF
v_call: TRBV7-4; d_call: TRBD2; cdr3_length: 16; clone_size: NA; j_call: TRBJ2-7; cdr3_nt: TGTGCCAGCAGCTCCGGATGGGGACTAGCGGGTCGGGAGCAGTACTTC; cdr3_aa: CASSSGWGLAGREQYF
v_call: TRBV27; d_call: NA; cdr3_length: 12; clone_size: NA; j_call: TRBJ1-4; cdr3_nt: TGTGCCAGTGGGGCCGGGGTCGAAAAACTGTTTTTT; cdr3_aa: CASGAGVEKLFF
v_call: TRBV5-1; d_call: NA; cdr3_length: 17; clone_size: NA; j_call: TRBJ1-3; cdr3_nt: TGCGCCAGCAGCCCGGCGGGGGACACGTTCTCTGGAAACACCATATATTTT; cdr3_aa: CASSPAGDTFSGNTIYF
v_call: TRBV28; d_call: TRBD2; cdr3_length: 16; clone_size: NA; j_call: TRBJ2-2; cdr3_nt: TGTGCCAGCAGTCTATTGACCCCTGGGGGGGCCGGGGAGCTGTTTTTT; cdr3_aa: CASSLLTPGGAGELFF
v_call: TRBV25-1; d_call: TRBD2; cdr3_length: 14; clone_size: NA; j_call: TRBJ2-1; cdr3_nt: TGTGCCAGCAGTATTAGCGGGGGGGGCAATGAGCAGTTCTTC; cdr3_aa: CASSISGGGNEQFF
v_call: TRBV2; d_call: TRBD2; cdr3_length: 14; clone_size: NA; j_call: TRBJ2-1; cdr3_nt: TGTGCCAGCAGAGAAGCGGGAGGAAACAATGAGCAGTTCTTC; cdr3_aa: CASREAGGNNEQFF
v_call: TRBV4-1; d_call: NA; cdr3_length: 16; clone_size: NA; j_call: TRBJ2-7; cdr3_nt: TGCGCCAGCAGCCTTAGCCCCCAGGGGAGAAGCCACGAGCAGTACTTC; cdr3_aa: CASSLSPQGRSHEQYF
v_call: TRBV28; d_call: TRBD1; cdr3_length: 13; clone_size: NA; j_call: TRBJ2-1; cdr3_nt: TGTGCCAGCAGTTTACAGGGGGCAAATGAGCAGTTCTTC; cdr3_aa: CASSLQGANEQFF